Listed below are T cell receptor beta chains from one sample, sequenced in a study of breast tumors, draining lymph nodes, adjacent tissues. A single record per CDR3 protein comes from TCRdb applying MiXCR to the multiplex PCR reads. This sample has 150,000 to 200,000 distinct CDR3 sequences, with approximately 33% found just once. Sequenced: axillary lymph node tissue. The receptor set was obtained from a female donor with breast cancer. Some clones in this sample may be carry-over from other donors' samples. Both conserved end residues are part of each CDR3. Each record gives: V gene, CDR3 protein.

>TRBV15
CATSSLGVIRGSTNYGYTF
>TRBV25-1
CASERGGLHNEQFF
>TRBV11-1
CANSQGGGKTQYF
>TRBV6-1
CASSFTGWGYTF
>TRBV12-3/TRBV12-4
CASSPAREGNEQYF
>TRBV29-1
CSLEGGSPDNEQFF
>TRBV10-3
CATSESYSSGNTIYF
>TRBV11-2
CASSLSVGGENTEAFF
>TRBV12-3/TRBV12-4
CASRWGQNSNQPQHF
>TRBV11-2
CASSPPPDRLSKNIQYF
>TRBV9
CASSESTGEGTDTQFF
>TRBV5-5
CASSQPQSGYTF
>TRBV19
CAREGSRSYNEQFF
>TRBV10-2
CASGRTSGANVLTF
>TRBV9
CASSAQYDRDHGYTF
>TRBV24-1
CATSDIRTSGIDGELFF
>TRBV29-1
CSVEVAGGTEADTQYF
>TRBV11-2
CASSFEGGAKNIQYF
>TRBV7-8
CASSLEAGELFF
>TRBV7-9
CASSLAGGRTDTQYF
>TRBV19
CASSIDLEFWGYTF
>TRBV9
CASSGSDSLNTEAFF
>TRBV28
CASSFTGTQTNEQFF
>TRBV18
CASSPQDRSNYGYTF
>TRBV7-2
CASSFIRTGGANVLTF
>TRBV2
CASSEKVGAYQPQHF
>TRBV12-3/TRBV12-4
CASSFGQGLSSYNSPLHF
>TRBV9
CASSARVDNEQYF
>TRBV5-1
CASSLSQGVGYTGELFF
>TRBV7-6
CASSPSGRAGETQYF
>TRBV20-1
CSARVSGAQETQYF
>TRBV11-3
CASTKQGREKLFF
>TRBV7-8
CASSLAAGYEQYF
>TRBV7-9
CASSSPAGSDYEQYF
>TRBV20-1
CSADDSYSNQPQHF
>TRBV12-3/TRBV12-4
CASSISAYGQYF
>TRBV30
CAWSVGDIRGYTF
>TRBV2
CASSTGTAASGANVLTF
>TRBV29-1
CSVELGSAGELFF
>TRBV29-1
CSVDPGAGWEKLFF
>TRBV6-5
CASSHGQGHGELFF
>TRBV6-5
CASSYSGQGATGQPQHF